Listed below are T cell receptor beta chains from one sample, sequenced in a study of T cell repertoires in cytomegalovirus infection. A single record per CDR3 protein comes from TCRdb applying MiXCR to the reads. The sample includes 28,000 or so distinct CDR3 sequences, under 20% seen only once; the top ten take approximately 78%. Their target antigens are unknown. This specimen consisted of CD8+ T cells from cultured PBMCs, obtained from culture after CMV antigen stimulation. The receptors derive from a human donor in good health (CMV status not recorded). Some clones in this sample may be carry-over from other donors' samples. Both conserved end residues are trimmed from each CDR3. Each record gives: V gene, J gene, CDR3 protein.

>TRBV9|TRBJ2-7
ASSAGQSYEQY
>TRBV7-2|TRBJ1-2
ASRGTGLRGGEGYT
>TRBV7-9|TRBJ2-2
APAGVFGTGELF
>TRBV7-6|TRBJ2-1
ASSLREGTPNEQF
>TRBV28|TRBJ2-3
ASSLWGENTDTQY
>TRBV7-8|TRBJ2-5
ASSFPWYWDRTQETQY
>TRBV29-1|TRBJ2-3
SVEGLAGGTGFDDTQY
>TRBV9|TRBJ1-1
ASSERGEGGRTEAF
>TRBV7-9|TRBJ2-3
ASSLRLAGIADTQY
>TRBV20-1|TRBJ1-4
SAYDRGPVMELF
>TRBV20-1|TRBJ1-2
SAREVGRHNGYT
>TRBV14|TRBJ2-1
ASSRGTPIYNEQF
>TRBV6-6|TRBJ2-1
ASSYSAGGPNNEQF
>TRBV28|TRBJ2-1
ASSLGASGSNEQF
>TRBV6-1|TRBJ2-1
ASSERLAGGLDEQF
>TRBV20-1|TRBJ2-5
SADQGGETQY
>TRBV5-4|TRBJ1-1
ASSGLLNTEAF
>TRBV6-2/TRBV6-3|TRBJ2-2
ASSYVRTGTGELF
>TRBV25-1|TRBJ2-7
ASSVAEEQY
>TRBV4-2|TRBJ1-1
ASSQVRDSLLLNTEAF
>TRBV11-2|TRBJ2-2
ASSWGGTGGKDTGELF
>TRBV6-6|TRBJ1-2
ASSHKPTGSYGYT
>TRBV2|TRBJ1-5
ASWGRGNQPQH
>TRBV6-6|TRBJ2-3
ASSWTSGRADTQY
>TRBV11-2|TRBJ2-7
TSSLTVWDASYEQY
>TRBV7-6|TRBJ2-2
ASSLARGSGTGELF
>TRBV7-2|TRBJ2-1
ASSLDGAEQF
>TRBV4-2|TRBJ2-1
ASSQDPLSGRAPGAEQF
>TRBV28|TRBJ1-2
ASSSTGGVPNYGYT
>TRBV6-5|TRBJ2-2
ASSYSLGLAGVLDGELF
>TRBV7-2|TRBJ1-6
ASSPSDRPYAPLH
>TRBV6-2/TRBV6-3|TRBJ2-7
ASSSDRGVYEQY
>TRBV7-2|TRBJ2-7
ASSFSLGASYEQY
>TRBV20-1|TRBJ2-1
SARGGSGFYNEQF
>TRBV7-2|TRBJ2-7
ASSSTLSSYEQY
>TRBV3-1|TRBJ2-2
ASRSASGPFTGELF
>TRBV7-8|TRBJ2-1
ASSLFLRDEQF
>TRBV12-3/TRBV12-4|TRBJ1-5
ASNQGNQPQH
>TRBV6-2/TRBV6-3|TRBJ2-2
ASSYSGNGGELF
>TRBV7-2|TRBJ2-2
ASSLAAGELF
>TRBV30|TRBJ1-1
AWMGPKGEAS
>TRBV18|TRBJ2-1
ASSPALTGPYNEQF